These T cell receptor beta chains were read from a single sample in a study of PD-L1 blockade in urothelial cancer. The method was immunoSEQ multiplex PCR; TCRdb's version includes in-frame clones alone and lacks a portion of them. The sample shows under 50,000 clones, approximately 89% of them seen only once. The sample in question was PBMCs, obtained around atezolizumab (anti-PD-L1) treatment. These receptors were collected from an older woman with urothelial cancer. CDR3s include the opening cysteine and the closing phenylalanine or tryptophan. A D gene is named only where the DNA matches it firmly. Where a row states a size, it is once, few, many or the class of an expanded clone; other rows omit it.

clone_size: NA
v_call: TRBV6-5
j_call: TRBJ2-5
d_call: NA
cdr3_aa: CASSYFWASEEETQYF
cdr3_nt: TGTGCCAGCAGTTACTTTTGGGCTAGCGAGGAAGAGACCCAGTACTTC

clone_size: NA
v_call: TRBV4-3
j_call: TRBJ2-2
d_call: NA
cdr3_aa: CASSQGTEGTGELFF
cdr3_nt: TGCGCCAGCAGCCAAGGGACAGAAGGAACCGGGGAGCTGTTTTTT

clone_size: NA
v_call: TRBV30
j_call: TRBJ2-3
d_call: TRBD2
cdr3_aa: CAWSVPTSGRKHGTDTQYF
cdr3_nt: TGTGCCTGGAGTGTCCCGACTAGCGGGAGGAAGCATGGGACAGATACGCAGTATTTT

clone_size: NA
v_call: TRBV25-1
j_call: TRBJ2-1
d_call: TRBD2
cdr3_aa: CASGWTSRSSYNEQFF
cdr3_nt: TGTGCCAGCGGCTGGACTAGCCGAAGCTCCTACAATGAGCAGTTCTTC

clone_size: NA
v_call: TRBV15
j_call: TRBJ2-2
d_call: NA
cdr3_aa: CATSQPSTEGLTGELFF
cdr3_nt: TGTGCCACCAGCCAACCCTCTACGGAGGGGCTAACGGGGGAGCTGTTTTTT

clone_size: NA
v_call: TRBV9
j_call: TRBJ1-1
d_call: TRBD1
cdr3_aa: CASSAGQGLNTEAFF
cdr3_nt: TGTGCCAGCAGCGCCGGACAGGGTTTAAACACTGAAGCTTTCTTT

clone_size: NA
v_call: TRBV10-3
j_call: TRBJ2-7
d_call: TRBD2
cdr3_aa: CAIRGLANYEQYF
cdr3_nt: TGTGCCATCAGAGGACTAGCAAACTACGAGCAGTACTTC

clone_size: few
v_call: TRBV5-1
j_call: TRBJ2-3
d_call: TRBD1
cdr3_aa: CASSFSGQGFTDTQYF
cdr3_nt: TGCGCCAGCAGCTTCTCGGGACAGGGTTTCACAGATACGCAGTATTTT

clone_size: NA
v_call: TRBV27
j_call: TRBJ2-1
d_call: TRBD2
cdr3_aa: CASSARLAGGYNEQFF
cdr3_nt: TGTGCCAGCAGTGCCAGACTAGCGGGAGGTTACAATGAGCAGTTCTTC

clone_size: NA
v_call: TRBV7-9
j_call: TRBJ2-7
d_call: TRBD2
cdr3_aa: CATSTHSGAASYEQYF
cdr3_nt: TGTGCCACTTCAACCCACAGCGGGGCTGCCTCCTACGAGCAGTACTTC

clone_size: NA
v_call: TRBV4-3
j_call: TRBJ2-7
d_call: TRBD1
cdr3_aa: CASSQEVTGAGYEQYF
cdr3_nt: TGCGCCAGCAGCCAAGAGGTGACAGGGGCTGGCTACGAGCAGTACTTC

clone_size: NA
v_call: TRBV30
j_call: TRBJ2-3
d_call: NA
cdr3_aa: CAWYDRGTGWPLKSTDTQYF
cdr3_nt: TGTGCCTGGTACGACAGAGGGACTGGCTGGCCCCTCAAGAGCACAGATACGCAGTATTTT

clone_size: NA
v_call: TRBV19
j_call: TRBJ1-2
d_call: NA
cdr3_aa: CASSIAQNGYTF
cdr3_nt: TGTGCCAGTAGTATAGCCCAGAACGGCTACACCTTC

clone_size: NA
v_call: TRBV28
j_call: TRBJ1-3
d_call: NA
cdr3_aa: CASSSSAGPGNTIYF
cdr3_nt: TGTGCCAGCAGCAGCTCGGCGGGTCCTGGAAACACCATATATTTT